This entry lists 8 T cell receptor beta chains sequenced from one sample in a study of blood T cell repertoires in COVID-19. Only in-frame clones appear in the TCRdb table, and some are missing; sequencing was by immunoSEQ multiplex PCR. The top ten clones hold more than 3% of a sample with about 160,000 clones, 70% to 90% of them seen once. Input material: peripheral blood. All receptors derive from a woman aged 70-85 years with acute or convalescent COVID-19.

The rearrangement links TRBV5-4 to TRBJ2-3; 12 bases are shared with TRBD2. The CDR3 totals 16 residues. Germline CDR1 reads SGHNT; CDR2 reads YYREEE (reference sequence). Unmatched junction bases numbered 3, after V lost 1 base and J lost 3 bases. CDR3 in amino acids: CASSLPLAGGTDTQYF. The CDR3 nucleotides are TGTGCCAGCAGCTTGCCTCTAGCGGGAGGGACAGATACGCAGTATTTT.

The V gene is TRBV5-6, the J gene TRBJ1-4, with 7 bases identical to TRBD1. This CDR3 has 14 residues. The germline V gene encodes CDR1 SGHDT and CDR2 YYEEEE. V was pared by 2 bases and J by 8 bases, with 6 bases of the junction left unmatched. CDR3 in amino acids: CASSLRGLGEKLFF. The CDR3 region has the DNA TGTGCCAGCAGCTTAAGGGGGCTCGGGGAAAAACTGTTTTTT.

J is TRBJ2-3 and V is TRBV5-1; 8 nucleotides match TRBD1. The CDR3 spans 15 residues. V lost 3 bases to trimming and J lost 3 bases; unmatched junction nucleotides: 6. CDR1 SGHRS and CDR2 YFSETQ come from the germline V gene. For the CDR3, the DNA is TGCGCCAGCAGCTCTGGACAGGGATTAACAGATACGCAGTATTTT. Protein product: CASSSGQGLTDTQYF. The whole variable domain, filled in from reference TRBV5-1 and TRBJ2-3, reads KAGVTQTPRYLIKTRGQQVTLSCSPISGHRSVSWYQQTPGQGLQFLFEYFSETQRNKGNFPGRFSGRQFSNSRSEMNVSTLELGDSALYLCASSSGQGLTDTQYFGPGTRLTVL.

This sequence joins TRBV11-1 and TRBJ2-3; maybe TRBD2 (5 bases). The CDR3 extends over 15 amino acids. From germline, CDR1 is SGHAT and CDR2 FQDESV (reference sequence). Trimming removed 0 bases from V and 2 bases from J, with 9 bases in between. Written as DNA, the CDR3 is TGTGCCAGCAGCTTAGCCGGGGTCTACACAGATACGCAGTATTTT. It translates to CASSLAGVYTDTQYF.

This clone was detected only a few times. The chain combines TRBV18 with TRBJ2-7; the match to TRBD1 covers 8 bases. Germline V gives CDR1 KGHSH, CDR2 LQKENI. The CDR3 totals 14 residues. V lost 3 bases and J lost 3; bases outside the gene matches: 4. In DNA, the CDR3 is TGTGCCAGCTCACCTAGGACAGGGCTCTACGAGCAGTACTTC. Protein: CASSPRTGLYEQYF. The whole variable domain, filled in from reference TRBV18 and TRBJ2-7, reads NAGVMQNPRHLVRRRGQEARLRCSPMKGHSHVYWYRQLPEEGLKFMVYLQKENIIDESGMPKERFSAEFPKEGPSILRIQQVVRGDSAAYFCASSPRTGLYEQYFGPGTRLTVT.

The V call is TRBV2, the J call TRBJ2-5; no clear D gene. The germline V and J ends were trimmed by 4 bases and 2 bases, with 8 bases remaining between them. The CDR3 has 13 amino acids. Germline lookup yields CDR1 SNHLY and CDR2 FYNNEI. The CDR3 loop reads CASSGDSQETQYF. Written as DNA, the CDR3 is TGTGCCAGCAGTGGCGATTCTCAAGAGACCCAGTACTTC.

V gene TRBV28 combines with J gene TRBJ2-4, with D possibly matching TRBD2 (5 bases). The germline V gene encodes CDR1 MDHEN and CDR2 SYDVKM. This CDR3 is 14 amino acids long. V dropped 10 bases and J dropped 1 base, with 14 bases sitting between them. Written as DNA, the CDR3 is TGTGCCACCCAACTCTCGGGGGCCAAAAACATTCAGTACTTC. It translates to CATQLSGAKNIQYF.

The chain employs TRBV7-9 and TRBJ1-2; D gene uncertain. This CDR3 spans 15 amino acids. V lost 5 bases and J 8 bases, leaving 21 bases between the germline ends. Germline values: CDR1 SEHNR, CDR2 FQNEAQ (reference sequence). The CDR3 region has the DNA TGTGCCAGCAGCCACAACGGAGGGTTCCGGACCGGCTACACCTTC. Amino acid sequence: CASSHNGGFRTGYTF. Based on the CDR3 plus reference TRBV7-9 and TRBJ1-2, the full variable domain is DTGVSQNPRHKITKRGQNVTFRCDPISEHNRLYWYRQTLGQGPEFLTYFQNEAQLEKSRLLSDRFSAERPKGSFSTLEIQRTEQGDSAMYLCASSHNGGFRTGYTFGSGTRLTVV.